These 18 T cell receptor beta chains originate from one sample sequenced in a study of PD-1 blockade in classical Hodgkin lymphoma. Time point in this sample: cycle 4 day 1 (C4D1), after five to seven weeks of nivolumab. Brentuximab vedotin exposure varied, and every patient relapsed after autologous stem cell transplantation. Researchers report purifying CD4+ T cells from thawed PBMCs by magnetic negative selection. Assay used: immunoSEQ multiplex PCR; TCRdb lists only in-frame clones, some missing. The sample lists nearly 20,000 clones, 75% to 90% seen once, with more than 2.5% in the top ten. Material: CD4+ T cells from blood, obtained before the fourth cycle of nivolumab. The receptor set was obtained from a human donor with classical Hodgkin lymphoma.

This clone was observed a single time. The chain employs TRBV30 and TRBJ1-1; D unclear. CDR1 is GTSNPN, CDR2 SVGIG, per germline (reference sequence). The ends were cut back, 4 bases at V and 1 base at J, with 10 bases in the middle. The CDR3 runs to 13 residues. CDR3 region: CAWKAAGNTEAFF. The CDR3 DNA reads TGTGCCTGGAAGGCAGCGGGGAACACTGAAGCTTTCTTT.

The chain employs TRBV7-6 and TRBJ1-3; D is unresolved. Looked up from germline, CDR1 is SGHVS and CDR2 is FNYEAQ. The CDR3 contains 17 residues. Trimming removed 1 base at V and 0 bases at J, with 13 bases between. The CDR3 nucleotides read TGTGCCAGCAGCTTAGGGTCGACTGTAGACTCTGGAAACACCATATATTTT. Protein: CASSLGSTVDSGNTIYF. The full variable domain, completed using reference TRBV7-6 and TRBJ1-3, is GAGVSQSPRYKVTKRGQDVALRCDPISGHVSLYWYRQALGQGPEFLTYFNYEAQQDKSGLPNDRFSAERPEGSISTLTIQRTEQRDSAMYRCASSLGSTVDSGNTIYFGEGSWLTVV.

The chain couples TRBV27 to TRBJ2-3; D is ambiguous. Between the trimmed V and J ends, which lost 5 bases and 7 bases, there was a span of 13 bases. The CDR3 covers 13 residues. The germline V gene has CDR1 MNHEY and CDR2 SMNVEV (reference sequence). The CDR3: CASSHTPLNTQYF. CDR3 sequence (DNA): TGTGCCAGCAGTCATACTCCCTTGAATACGCAGTATTTT.

The genes are TRBV18 and TRBJ2-7, with no clear D. This CDR3 comprises 12 residues. Trimming shortened V by 8 bases and J by 3 bases, and 11 bases separated the two germline ends. Germline assignment: CDR1 KGHSH and CDR2 LQKENI. This CDR3 reads CASTSKSYEQYF. DNA for the CDR3: TGTGCCAGCACCAGTAAAAGCTACGAGCAGTACTTC.

This clone was picked up a small number of times. The chain employs TRBV28 and TRBJ1-2; 7 nucleotides align to TRBD1. The CDR3 is made up of 12 amino acids. J gave up 7 bases and V 2 bases, and 1 base lay outside the gene matches. Germline V gives CDR1 MDHEN, CDR2 SYDVKM. This chain's CDR3 is CASSLTGVGYTF. CDR3 in DNA: TGTGCCAGCAGTTTAACAGGGGTTGGCTACACCTTC.

The rearrangement joins TRBV28 to TRBJ2-2, with D possibly TRBD2 on 5 matching bases. Germline CDR1 and CDR2: MDHEN and SYDVKM. V lost 6 bases and J lost 5, with 7 bases in between. The CDR3 loop spans 12 amino acids. The CDR3 protein is CASRWTTGELFF. The CDR3 DNA follows: TGTGCCAGCAGGTGGACTACCGGGGAGCTGTTTTTT.

This chain connects TRBV10-3 to TRBJ2-3; no firm D call. In germline, CDR1 is ENHRY, CDR2 SYGVKD. There are 12 residues in the CDR3. V dropped 4 bases and J dropped 6 bases, with 8 bases sitting between them. This chain's CDR3 is CAISASRDTQYF. CDR3 DNA: TGTGCCATCAGTGCCTCCCGTGATACGCAGTATTTT.

CDR3 DNA sequence: TGTGCCAGCAGAAAGAGGGCCAGAGCGGGGGGAAACACCATATATTTT. It translates to CASRKRARAGGNTIYF. The gene calls are TRBV11-3 and TRBJ1-3, with D uncertain. Germline lookup yields CDR1 SGHNT and CDR2 YENEEA. This CDR3 contains 16 residues. V lost 6 bases and J 4 bases, leaving 19 bases between the germline ends.

The rearrangement joins TRBV15 to TRBJ2-5; a possible D gene is TRBD2 (7 bases). The V end was cut by 4 bases, the J end by 7 bases, with 16 bases between. Germline values: CDR1 LNHNV, CDR2 YYDKDF (reference sequence). The CDR3 loop spans 14 amino acids. Here the CDR3 reads CATSIGRGPGTQYF. The DNA of the CDR3 is TGTGCCACCAGCATCGGGCGGGGGCCGGGGACCCAGTACTTC.

The J gene is TRBJ2-5, the V gene TRBV6-5; D ambiguous. The germline V gene has CDR1 MNHEY and CDR2 SVGAGI. Trimming stripped 8 bases from V and 6 bases from J, with 19 bases between. The CDR3 consists of 14 residues. The CDR3 spells CASHLSAISKTQYF. DNA of the CDR3: TGTGCCAGCCACTTATCGGCGATTTCGAAGACCCAGTACTTC.

This sequence joins TRBV28 and TRBJ2-5, with D tentatively TRBD1 or TRBD2 (6 bases each). This CDR3 has 14 amino acids. Germline-derived CDR1 and CDR2 are MDHEN and SYDVKM. Trimming took 8 bases from V and 4 from J, leaving 17 bases between them. The CDR3, as DNA: TGTGCCAGCCGACCCGGGGGCATGGGAGAGACCCAGTACTTC. Residues: CASRPGGMGETQYF.

This chain links TRBV25-1 with TRBJ1-4, with 11 bases that match TRBD1. After removal of 3 bases from V and 8 bases from J, the junction contained 5 bases not matched to a gene. The CDR3 covers 15 residues. Per the germline V gene, CDR1 is MGHDK and CDR2 is SYGVNS. DNA of the CDR3: TGTGCCAGCAGTGACCCGGGACAGGGGGGCGAAAAACTGTTTTTT. Protein product: CASSDPGQGGEKLFF.

V gene TRBV7-2 combines with J gene TRBJ2-7; 9 bases fit TRBD2. With 6 bases clipped from V and 5 bases from J, the junction kept 11 bases outside the gene matches. The germline gives CDR1 SGHTA, CDR2 FQGNSA. The CDR3 has 15 amino acids. This CDR3 is CASRPGTSKGHEQYF. In DNA form, the CDR3 reads TGTGCCAGCAGACCGGGGACTAGCAAGGGGCACGAGCAGTACTTC.

The chain combines TRBV2 with TRBJ1-2, with TRBD1 identical over 8 bases. The CDR3 runs to 14 residues. Trimming took 6 bases from V and 4 from J; bases not matched to a gene: 7. From germline, CDR1 is SNHLY and CDR2 FYNNEI. The CDR3 DNA is TGTGCCAGCAGCCGACAGGGGATGGGCTATGGCTACACCTTC. This sequence encodes CASSRQGMGYGYTF.

The rearrangement joins TRBV5-4 to TRBJ2-1; D call uncertain. In germline, CDR1 is SGHNT, CDR2 YYREEE (reference sequence). V dropped 0 bases and J dropped 6 bases, with 13 bases sitting between them. The CDR3 totals 15 residues. The CDR3 spells CASSLVFGVGNEQFF. CDR3 nucleotide sequence: TGTGCCAGCAGCTTGGTATTTGGAGTAGGCAATGAGCAGTTCTTC.

The V call is TRBV7-9, the J call TRBJ1-2, with D uncertain. V lost 1 base to trimming and J lost 4 bases, with 4 bases between them. This CDR3 is built from 12 residues. From germline, CDR1 is SEHNR and CDR2 FQNEAQ (reference sequence). CDR3 sequence reads: CASSLESYGYTF. The CDR3 bases are TGTGCCAGCAGCTTAGAAAGCTATGGCTACACCTTC.

The CDR3 region has the DNA TGTGCCAGCAGTTACTCAAGGACAGTTTCACCCCTCCACTTT. Protein sequence: CASSYSRTVSPLHF. The rearrangement joins TRBV6-5 to TRBJ1-6; possibly TRBD1 for D (6 bases). V was trimmed by 0 bases and J by 9 bases, leaving 9 bases between them. Germline V gives CDR1 MNHEY, CDR2 SVGAGI. The CDR3 contains 14 residues.

For this clone: Within the sample, other DNA sequences also encode this same CDR3. The gene calls are TRBV30 and TRBJ1-1; tentatively, D is TRBD1 (5 bases). There are 15 residues in the CDR3. Trimming took 4 bases from V and 1 from J, leaving 16 bases between them. CDR1 GTSNPN and CDR2 SVGIG come from the germline V gene (reference sequence). The CDR3 spells CAWTGVGTSNTEAFF. CDR3 DNA: TGTGCCTGGACGGGGGTTGGTACATCGAACACTGAAGCTTTCTTT.